This T cell receptor (beta chain) was sequenced during a study of blood T cell repertoires in COVID-19. Germline assignment: CDR1 MNHEY and CDR2 SMNVEV (reference sequence). Trimming left V 6 bases short and J 5 bases short, with 20 bases between. The CDR3 has 15 residues. Assay: immunoSEQ multiplex PCR; the TCRdb copy retains only in-frame clones and omits some. The sample contains more than 90,000 clones, over 70% of which appear only once. The chain uses TRBV27 and TRBJ2-7; D may be TRBD2 (5 bases). This TCR was recovered from an elderly woman with acute or convalescent COVID-19. The specimen was peripheral blood. DNA for the CDR3: TGTGCCAGCAGCTCGACTAACGGCGTTTGGGACGAGCAGTACTTC. It translates to CASSSTNGVWDEQYF.